The 26 T cell receptor beta chains presented below share a single source sample, sequenced in a study of early stage breast cancer tumors. Only in-frame clones appear in the TCRdb table, and some are missing; sequencing was by immunoSEQ multiplex PCR. Among around 60,000 clones listed, around 80% were seen once. Sequences were obtained from blood. These receptors were obtained from a person aged 25 to 39 with breast cancer.

The chain employs TRBV4-1 and TRBJ2-1; D uncertain. The CDR3 totals 15 residues. Trimming removed 1 base from V and 0 bases from J, with 7 bases in between. Germline V gene data show CDR1 as MGHRA and CDR2 as YSYEKL. The CDR3 DNA follows: TGCGCCAGCAGCCAAGGCGGTAGCTCCTACAATGAGCAGTTCTTC. Translation: CASSQGGSSYNEQFF.

The chain couples TRBV30 to TRBJ1-2, with D maybe TRBD1 (5 bases). In germline, CDR1 is GTSNPN, CDR2 SVGIG (reference sequence). Trimming pared 6 bases from V and 1 base from J, leaving 12 bases between. The CDR3 contains 13 residues. The CDR3 nucleotides read TGTGCCTGCCGGGACGGAATTAACTATGGCTACACCTTC. It translates to CACRDGINYGYTF.

This clone was seen only once. V usage is TRBV27 and J usage is TRBJ1-5, with D uncertain. Germline CDR1 reads MNHEY; CDR2 reads SMNVEV (reference sequence). Trimming stripped 4 bases from V and 4 bases from J, with 14 bases between. The CDR3 extends over 15 amino acids. CDR3 loop: CASSSPTEYNQPQHF. The CDR3, as DNA: TGTGCCAGCAGTTCTCCCACAGAATATAATCAGCCCCAGCATTTT.

The chain recombines TRBV7-9 with TRBJ2-1; TRBD2 might be the D (5 bases). The V and J ends lost 2 bases and 5 bases respectively, with 10 bases between them. The V gene's germline CDR1 is SEHNR and CDR2 FQNEAQ (reference sequence). CDR3 length: 14 amino acids. CDR3 nucleotides: TGTGCCAGCAGCTTATTCGGGGAGAACAATGAGCAGTTCTTC. Protein sequence: CASSLFGENNEQFF. Drawing the rest from reference TRBV7-9 and TRBJ2-1, the complete variable domain is DTGVSQNPRHKITKRGQNVTFRCDPISEHNRLYWYRQTLGQGPEFLTYFQNEAQLEKSRLLSDRFSAERPKGSFSTLEIQRTEQGDSAMYLCASSLFGENNEQFFGPGTRLTVL.

The chain employs TRBV27 and TRBJ2-1; 9 bases fit TRBD2. This CDR3 is built from 17 residues. Trimming removed 0 bases from V and 9 bases from J; junction bases left unmatched: 12. The germline CDR1 and CDR2 sequences are MNHEY and SMNVEV (reference sequence). CDR3 bases: TGTGCCAGCAGTTTATCCCTTCGGGCGGGAGGGCCGTTTGAGCAGTTCTTC. It codes for CASSLSLRAGGPFEQFF.

This clone was seen once. The chain is built from TRBV11-2 and TRBJ1-1; D is possibly TRBD1 (5 bases). The germline CDR1 and CDR2 sequences are SGHAT and FQNNGV. This CDR3 comprises 15 residues. With 0 bases removed from V and 0 bases from J, the gap between germline ends came to 8 bases. The CDR3 is CASSLEQGLNTEAFF. The CDR3 region has the DNA TGTGCCAGCAGCTTAGAGCAGGGACTGAACACTGAAGCTTTCTTT.

The rearrangement uses TRBV11-2 and TRBJ2-1; D unclear. The CDR3 runs to 16 residues. From germline, CDR1 is SGHAT and CDR2 FQNNGV. The V gene lost 3 bases and the J gene lost 0 bases, with 12 bases spanning the gap. The CDR3 sequence is CASSFTADNSYNEQFF. The CDR3, as DNA: TGTGCCAGCAGCTTTACGGCAGACAACTCCTACAATGAGCAGTTCTTC.

This chain connects TRBV30 to TRBJ2-7; 10 nucleotides align to TRBD1. Germline loops: CDR1 GTSNPN, CDR2 SVGIG (reference sequence). The CDR3 totals 11 residues. V trimming: 5 bases; J trimming: 6 bases; junction bases outside the gene matches: 1. CDR3 DNA sequence: TGTGCCTGGGGGGACAGGGGCGAGCAGTACTTC. This sequence encodes CAWGDRGEQYF.

This CDR3 reads CASSIGDRAQPQHF. CDR3 in DNA: TGTGCCAGTAGTATAGGGGACAGGGCTCAGCCCCAGCATTTT. The chain links TRBV19 to TRBJ1-5; TRBD1 aligns across 9 bases. Per germline, CDR1 LNHDA and CDR2 SQIVND (reference sequence). The CDR3 totals 14 residues. Trimming at V came to 1 base and at J to 6 bases, leaving 1 base not matched to a gene.

The chain links TRBV27 to TRBJ1-4; D is possibly TRBD1 (6 bases). CDR1 and CDR2 from the germline V gene are MNHEY and SMNVEV (reference sequence). Trimming pared 5 bases from V and 12 bases from J, leaving 16 bases between. This CDR3 comprises 13 residues. The CDR3 DNA reads TGTGCCAGCAGTCCCGCGGGGGCGGTAGAACTGTTTTTT. It yields the protein CASSPAGAVELFF.

On this clone itself: One end of the junction does not line up with germline, which may come from a read error. This chain uses TRBV7-7 with TRBJ1-1; D gene ambiguous. Germline-derived CDR1 and CDR2 are SSHAT and FNYEAQ (reference sequence). The CDR3 runs to 13 residues. CDR3: CASSPLGVTEAFF. For the CDR3, the DNA is TGTGCTAGCAGCCCCCTTGGGGTAACTGAAGCTTTCTTT.

This chain links TRBV9 with TRBJ2-1; D remains ambiguous. Germline CDR1 is SGDLS and CDR2 is YYNGEE. Trimming shortened V by 0 bases and J by 7 bases, and 23 bases separated the two germline ends. The CDR3 has 18 residues. The CDR3 is CASSVASGSQILGNEQFF. As DNA, the CDR3 is TGTGCCAGCAGCGTAGCTTCGGGTAGCCAGATTTTGGGAAATGAGCAGTTCTTC.

The V call is TRBV19, the J call TRBJ2-7; the match to TRBD1 covers 7 bases. CDR3 length equals 13 residues. In germline, CDR1 is LNHDA, CDR2 SQIVND (reference sequence). The trim removed 6 bases at V and 5 bases at J, leaving 7 bases unmatched. CDR3 amino acids: CASRAGGRDEQYF. DNA of the CDR3: TGTGCCAGTAGGGCAGGGGGTAGAGACGAGCAGTACTTC. Variable domain in full (rest from reference TRBV19 and TRBJ2-7): DGGITQSPKYLFRKEGQNVTLSCEQNLNHDAMYWYRQDPGQGLRLIYYSQIVNDFQKGDIAEGYSVSREKKESFPLTVTSAQKNPTAFYLCASRAGGRDEQYFGPGTRLTVT.

This chain joins TRBV25-1 and TRBJ1-1; D is possibly TRBD1 (6 bases). This CDR3 is built from 16 residues. Germline V gives CDR1 MGHDK, CDR2 SYGVNS. V dropped 3 bases and J dropped 3 bases, with 17 bases sitting between them. Written as DNA, the CDR3 is TGTGCCAGCAGTGACGAGGGGAGGGCAGGGGACACTGAAGCTTTCTTT. Translating it yields CASSDEGRAGDTEAFF.

The chain couples TRBV4-1 to TRBJ2-7, with TRBD2 identical over 16 bases. Germline V gives CDR1 MGHRA, CDR2 YSYEKL. CDR3 size: 17 residues. Losses at the gene ends were 4 bases for V and 4 bases for J; bases not matched to a gene: 7. In nucleotides, the CDR3 is TGCGCCAGCAGCCTCCCGGGACTAGCGGGAGGGCCGTACGAGCAGTACTTC. It translates to CASSLPGLAGGPYEQYF.

This clone occurred a few times. This sequence joins TRBV7-9 and TRBJ1-3; D unresolved. The CDR3 runs to 12 residues. The germline V gene encodes CDR1 SEHNR and CDR2 FQNEAQ (reference sequence). Trimming stripped 5 bases from V and 8 bases from J, with 10 bases between. As DNA, the CDR3 is TGTGCCAGCAGCCCTCTTGTGGACACCATATATTTT. Amino acid sequence: CASSPLVDTIYF. Together with reference TRBV7-9 and TRBJ1-3, the CDR3 gives the full variable domain: DTGVSQNPRHKITKRGQNVTFRCDPISEHNRLYWYRQTLGQGPEFLTYFQNEAQLEKSRLLSDRFSAERPKGSFSTLEIQRTEQGDSAMYLCASSPLVDTIYFGEGSWLTVV.

This chain joins TRBV6-5 and TRBJ2-4; 7 bases are shared with TRBD2. Trimming removed 2 bases from V and 13 bases from J; junction bases left unmatched: 11. CDR3 length: 14 residues. Per germline, CDR1 MNHEY and CDR2 SVGAGI. The CDR3 DNA is TGTGCCAGCAGTTACGGGACTCGTCGGGAGGAACAGTACTTC. Residues: CASSYGTRREEQYF.

This rearrangement joins TRBV13 to TRBJ2-6; no reliable D call. Trimming cost V 2 bases and J 4 bases, with 6 bases left between them. The CDR3 loop spans 14 amino acids. Germline values: CDR1 PRHDT, CDR2 FYEKMQ (reference sequence). The CDR3 spells CASSLSAGANVLTF. CDR3 coding DNA: TGTGCCAGCAGCTTAAGCGCCGGGGCCAACGTCCTGACTTTC.

The CDR3 loop is CASSYGGFENIQYF. In DNA form, the CDR3 reads TGTGCCAGCAGTTACGGTGGTTTCGAAAACATTCAGTACTTC. The gene calls are TRBV6-5 and TRBJ2-4; no firm D call. The V end lost 2 bases, the J end lost 5 bases, and 10 bases lay between the germline ends. This CDR3 region has 14 residues. Per germline, CDR1 MNHEY and CDR2 SVGAGI.

In its sample, this clone is medium-sized. This chain uses TRBV2 with TRBJ2-7; D ambiguous. The CDR3 covers 13 residues. CDR1 SNHLY and CDR2 FYNNEI come from the germline V gene. Between the trimmed V and J ends, which lost 8 bases and 0 bases, there was a span of 11 bases. DNA of the CDR3: TGTGCCAGCGTCCCGTCTAGCTCCTACGAGCAGTACTTC. Protein product: CASVPSSSYEQYF.

The chain combines TRBV29-1 with TRBJ1-2; TRBD1 aligns across 7 bases. This CDR3 has 13 amino acids. Germline V gene lookup returns CDR1 SQVTM and CDR2 ANQGSEA. J lost 2 bases, V lost 6 bases, and 6 bases had no gene match. The CDR3 here is CSVFRDSNYGYTF. The CDR3 bases are TGCAGCGTCTTCCGGGACAGCAACTATGGCTACACCTTC.

This chain links TRBV19 with TRBJ2-7; D ambiguous. Germline loops: CDR1 LNHDA, CDR2 SQIVND (reference sequence). This CDR3 comprises 15 residues. V was cut by 2 bases and J by 7 bases, with 18 bases left in between. Here the CDR3 DNA reads TGTGCCAGTAGTATATTCCCGGACCCCACCGGAGAGCAGTACTTC. It translates to CASSIFPDPTGEQYF.

V is TRBV10-3 and J is TRBJ2-5; maybe TRBD1 (5 bases). Germline loops: CDR1 ENHRY, CDR2 SYGVKD. The CDR3 sequence is 14 residues long. The ends were cut back, 3 bases at V and 2 bases at J, with 10 bases in the middle. DNA for the CDR3: TGTGCCATCAGTGACCAGACAGTACAAGAGACCCAGTACTTC. Amino acid sequence: CAISDQTVQETQYF.

This clone was seen only once. This chain links TRBV7-2 with TRBJ2-5; 7 positions agree with TRBD2. J gave up 3 bases and V 3 bases, and 4 bases lay outside the gene matches. Per germline, CDR1 SGHTA and CDR2 FQGNSA. CDR3 length equals 14 residues. CDR3 residues: CASSFFGGEETQYF. CDR3 nucleotide sequence: TGTGCCAGCAGCTTCTTTGGGGGGGAAGAGACCCAGTACTTC.

The chain employs TRBV5-1 and TRBJ2-4; TRBD1 matches 7 bases. CDR1 is SGHRS and CDR2 is YFSETQ in the germline V gene. The CDR3 totals 15 residues. J lost 6 bases, V lost 0 bases, and 6 bases had no gene match. In DNA, the CDR3 is TGCGCCAGCAGCTTGGCGGACAGGCTTCTAAACATTCAGTACTTC. Protein: CASSLADRLLNIQYF.

This clone was counted a few times. J is TRBJ1-4 and V is TRBV9, with D maybe TRBD1 (6 bases). CDR1 is SGDLS and CDR2 is YYNGEE in the germline V gene. This CDR3 has 16 amino acids. Trimming took 4 bases from V and 3 from J, leaving 16 bases between them. CDR3 sequence (DNA): TGTGCCAGCAGCAGGGGACACCTTCTTGCTAATGAAAAACTGTTTTTT. Encoded protein: CASSRGHLLANEKLFF.